This passage covers 32 T cell receptor beta chains from one sample sequenced in a study of identical twins. TCRdb processed the 5' RACE reads anew with MiXCR; each CDR3 protein has one entry. The sample has fewer than 350,000 distinct CDR3 sequences; 6.5% to 9.5% are singletons. A further study also used this sample, focusing on yellow fever vaccine responses in identical twins.

The sequenced material came from memory (CD45RO+) T cells sorted from blood. Source of these receptors: a woman under 30 in good health.

This clonotype was seen at least ten times. The rearrangement uses TRBV3-1 and TRBJ1-4; 10 bases match TRBD1. Germline values: CDR1 LGHDT, CDR2 YNNKEL (reference sequence). The CDR3 is made up of 16 amino acids. With 4 bases clipped from V and 3 bases from J, the junction kept 5 bases outside the gene matches. CDR3: CASSLGQGGANEKLFF. CDR3 in DNA: TGTGCCAGCAGCCTCGGACAGGGGGGTGCTAATGAAAAACTGTTTTTT.

This clonotype was seen ten or more times. The chain uses TRBV4-1 and TRBJ2-4, with 8 positions matching TRBD1. The CDR3 sequence is 17 residues long. Germline V gene lookup returns CDR1 MGHRA and CDR2 YSYEKL. V shed 0 bases, J shed 4 bases, and the junction held 8 bases outside the gene matches. CDR3 in amino acids: CASSQDYGTGQKNIQYF. The DNA for the CDR3 is TGCGCCAGCAGCCAAGACTACGGGACAGGACAGAAAAACATTCAGTACTTC.

This clonotype has at least ten counts. CDR3 nucleotide sequence: TGTGCCAGCAGCCGTAAAGCGGGGGGCGAGCAGTTCTTC. This translates into CASSRKAGGEQFF. The rearrangement uses TRBV3-1 and TRBJ2-1; 9 bases fit TRBD2. The CDR3 is 13 amino acids. The V gene end was trimmed by 4 bases and the J gene end by 10 bases; junction bases not matched to a gene: 5. The germline V gene encodes CDR1 LGHDT and CDR2 YNNKEL (reference sequence).

The chain is built from TRBV7-8 and TRBJ1-4; 9 bases match TRBD1. Germline CDR1 and CDR2: SGHVS and FQNEAQ. The CDR3 covers 14 residues. Unmatched junction bases numbered 8, after V lost 3 bases and J lost 12 bases. CDR3 protein: CASSLGQGLKELFF. The CDR3 DNA sequence: TGTGCCAGCAGCTTGGGACAGGGCCTTAAAGAACTGTTTTTT.

This clonotype was observed once. This sequence joins TRBV2 and TRBJ2-7, with D possibly matching TRBD1 (5 bases). V was trimmed by 8 bases and J by 6 bases, leaving 17 bases between them. This CDR3 has 13 amino acids. CDR1 is SNHLY and CDR2 is FYNNEI in the germline V gene. The CDR3, as DNA: TGTGCCAGCGGGGATAAAAGGGGCCGCGAGCAGTACGTC. Its protein is CASGDKRGREQYV.

In this sample, this clonotype turned up a few times. The V gene is TRBV6-1, the J gene TRBJ1-5, with D hard to call. V was trimmed by 1 base and J by 3 bases, leaving 4 bases between them. Germline V lookup: CDR1 MNHNS, CDR2 SASEGT. This CDR3 spans 13 amino acids. For the CDR3, the DNA is TGTGCCAGCAGTGAAGAGAACAATCAGCCCCAGCATTTT. Its translation is CASSEENNQPQHF.

The chain recombines TRBV3-1 with TRBJ2-1; 7 nucleotides agree with TRBD1. CDR1 and CDR2 from the germline V gene are LGHDT and YNNKEL (reference sequence). The length of the CDR3 is 15 residues. V lost 1 base, J lost 6 bases, and 6 bases stayed unmatched. The CDR3: CASSQVVAGGNEQFF. CDR3 bases: TGTGCCAGCAGCCAAGTTGTGGCAGGGGGCAATGAGCAGTTCTTC.

This clonotype showed up many times. The V and J genes are TRBV3-1 and TRBJ1-1; D may be TRBD1 (6 bases). V was shortened by 1 base and J by 11 bases, with 14 bases between the two germline ends. The germline gives CDR1 LGHDT, CDR2 YNNKEL (reference sequence). The CDR3 has 13 amino acids. The CDR3 region is CASSQARGRGAFF. The CDR3 DNA follows: TGTGCCAGCAGCCAAGCCAGGGGACGCGGGGCTTTCTTT.

The rearrangement joins TRBV6-1 to TRBJ1-2; 11 bases fit TRBD1. Germline CDR1 reads MNHNS; CDR2 reads SASEGT. Germline trimming cut 6 bases from V and 4 bases from J; bases unmatched to any gene: 7. The CDR3 sequence is 15 residues long. CDR3 loop: CASSSRGTGGYGYTF. The CDR3 DNA reads TGTGCCAGCAGCTCTAGAGGGACAGGGGGCTATGGCTACACCTTC.

This clonotype was counted at least ten times. The chain couples TRBV9 to TRBJ2-5; the match to TRBD2 covers 12 bases. Losses at the gene ends were 2 bases for V and 2 bases for J; bases not matched to a gene: 4. Germline-derived CDR1 and CDR2 are SGDLS and YYNGEE. The length of the CDR3 is 16 residues. The CDR3 DNA reads TGTGCCAGCAGCGTTGGACTAGCGGGACCACAAGAGACCCAGTACTTC. Residues: CASSVGLAGPQETQYF.

The chain uses TRBV29-1 and TRBJ2-2, with D possibly being TRBD2 (6 bases). V was clipped by 7 bases and J by 3 bases, with 15 bases between them. Germline values: CDR1 SQVTM, CDR2 ANQGSEA. There are 14 residues in the CDR3. CDR3: CSAFPAGYTGELFF. DNA for the CDR3: TGCAGCGCTTTTCCGGCGGGATACACCGGGGAGCTGTTTTTT.

This clonotype was observed a few times. This chain uses TRBV11-2 with TRBJ1-3; D not certain. The germline V gene has CDR1 SGHAT and CDR2 FQNNGV. The ends were cut back, 5 bases at V and 2 bases at J, with 7 bases in the middle. The CDR3 covers 13 residues. DNA for the CDR3: TGTGCCAGCAGCCGCGGAACTGGAAACACCATATATTTT. Its protein product is CASSRGTGNTIYF.

This clonotype was counted only a few times. The J gene is TRBJ2-6, the V gene TRBV28; D is unresolved. Trimming stripped 6 bases from V and 0 bases from J, with 12 bases between. CDR1 MDHEN and CDR2 SYDVKM come from the germline V gene. CDR3 length equals 16 residues. CDR3 nucleotides: TGTGCCAGCAGCCCAGCCTACATCTCTGGGGCCAACGTCCTGACTTTC. Translation: CASSPAYISGANVLTF.

This clonotype was counted ten times or more. This CDR3 reads CASSLASGGHYNEQFF. CDR3 nucleotide sequence: TGCGCCAGCAGCTTGGCTAGCGGGGGGCACTACAATGAGCAGTTCTTC. V gene TRBV5-1 combines with J gene TRBJ2-1; the match to TRBD2 covers 11 bases. Trimming took 0 bases from V and 3 from J; bases not matched to a gene: 2. Germline loops: CDR1 SGHRS, CDR2 YFSETQ. This CDR3 spans 16 amino acids.

This clonotype was found many times. The chain uses TRBV7-2 and TRBJ2-1; D not resolved. Germline CDR1 reads SGHTA; CDR2 reads FQGNSA. CDR3 length equals 15 residues. Between the trimmed V and J ends, which lost 6 bases and 2 bases, there was a span of 14 bases. In nucleotides, the CDR3 is TGTGCCAGCAGTTATCGGAGTGGGACCTACAATGAGCAGTTCTTC. Translated, it gives CASSYRSGTYNEQFF. Full variable domain (remainder filled in from reference TRBV7-2 and TRBJ2-1): GAGVSQSPSNKVTEKGKDVELRCDPISGHTALYWYRQSLGQGLEFLIYFQGNSAPDKSGLPSDRFSAERTGGSVSTLTIQRTQQEDSAVYLCASSYRSGTYNEQFFGPGTRLTVL.

The V call is TRBV20-1, the J call TRBJ2-6; 11 nucleotides match TRBD1. Germline trimming cut 1 base from V and 0 bases from J; bases unmatched to any gene: 5. Germline V gene sequence: CDR1 DFQATT, CDR2 SNEGSKA (reference sequence). This CDR3 contains 18 residues. DNA for the CDR3: TGCAGTGCTAGAGGTCCGGGACAGGGGGGCTCTGGGGCCAACGTCCTGACTTTC. This codes for CSARGPGQGGSGANVLTF.

In its sample, this clonotype was seen a few times. The CDR3 DNA is TGTGCCAGCATGGATGGGATTAATGAAAAACTGTTTTTT. The encoded protein is CASMDGINEKLFF. The chain links TRBV2 to TRBJ1-4; no definite D call. The germline CDR1 and CDR2 sequences are SNHLY and FYNNEI. Trimming stripped 7 bases from V and 4 bases from J, with 10 bases between. The CDR3 covers 13 residues.

This sequence joins TRBV7-2 and TRBJ1-3; the D is unclear. CDR3 length: 14 residues. The V end was cut by 5 bases, the J end by 0 bases, with 8 bases between. CDR1 is SGHTA and CDR2 is FQGNSA in the germline V gene. The CDR3 spells CASSHKSSGNTIYF. DNA of the CDR3: TGTGCCAGCAGCCATAAGAGCTCTGGAAACACCATATATTTT.

In this sample, this clonotype turned up a few times. V is TRBV12-5 and J is TRBJ1-2, with TRBD1 matching 8 bases. V dropped 0 bases and J dropped 5; count of bases not matched to a gene: 14. The CDR3 totals 18 residues. Per the germline V gene, CDR1 is LGHNT and CDR2 is FRNRAP. This CDR3 reads CASGLVLMGQAQPYGYTF. CDR3 sequence (DNA): TGTGCTAGTGGTTTGGTACTTATGGGACAGGCGCAACCTTATGGCTACACCTTC.

This clonotype occurred many times. The chain is built from TRBV12-3 or TRBV12-4 and TRBJ1-1, with D possibly matching TRBD1 (5 bases). The V gene lost 8 bases and the J gene lost 4 bases, with 23 bases spanning the gap. This CDR3 has 16 residues. CDR3 DNA: TGTGCCAGCCAAATTAGGGGTGGTGCAGGAAGCACTGAAGCTTTCTTT. Translation gives CASQIRGGAGSTEAFF.

This clonotype was counted many times. The chain combines TRBV12-3 or TRBV12-4 with TRBJ2-5; 9 nucleotides align to TRBD1. With 6 bases clipped from V and 5 bases from J, the junction kept 7 bases outside the gene matches. The CDR3 contains 14 residues. The CDR3 DNA sequence: TGTGCCAGCAGAAAACAGGGGGCGGGCGAGACCCAGTACTTC. As protein: CASRKQGAGETQYF.

The chain has TRBV20-1 and TRBJ2-7; D may be TRBD1 or TRBD2 (6 bases each). The CDR3 is 15 residues long. The germline V gene has CDR1 DFQATT and CDR2 SNEGSKA (reference sequence). CDR3 bases: TGCTTTGCTAGATCGGAGGGGGGATCGTCCTACGAGCAGTACGTC. Its protein is CFARSEGGSSYEQYV.

This clonotype was found many times. The rearrangement joins TRBV4-2 to TRBJ2-2, with 8 bases identical to TRBD2. The trim removed 3 bases at V and 2 bases at J, leaving 5 bases unmatched. The germline CDR1 and CDR2 sequences are LGHNA and YNFKEQ. The CDR3 extends over 16 amino acids. CDR3 nucleotide sequence: TGTGCCAGCAGCCACGCAAGCGGGGGAAACACCGGGGAGCTGTTTTTT. It encodes CASSHASGGNTGELFF.

The table lists this clonotype with many counts. At one boundary the junction diverges from the germline segment, which might be a read error. The rearrangement links TRBV4-1 to TRBJ1-4, with 7 bases lining up with TRBD1. Germline-derived CDR1 and CDR2 are MGHRA and YSYEKL. The CDR3 has 18 residues. The DNA for the CDR3 is TGCGCCAGCAGCCCGGGACAGCGGGGCTCGAATTCTAAGGAAAAACTGTTTTTT. Protein product: CASSPGQRGSNSKEKLFF.

This clonotype was detected only a few times. The rearrangement links TRBV12-5 to TRBJ1-5; D might be TRBD1 (5 bases). The V gene's germline CDR1 is LGHNT and CDR2 FRNRAP. The CDR3 is 18 amino acids. V was pared by 3 bases and J by 1 base, with 19 bases between. This chain's CDR3 is CASGFIGTGRRSNQPQHF. As DNA, the CDR3 is TGTGCTAGTGGTTTTATTGGGACTGGCAGGAGGAGCAATCAGCCCCAGCATTTT. The full variable domain, with the rest looked up from reference TRBV12-5 and TRBJ1-5, is DARVTQTPRHKVTEMGQEVTMRCQPILGHNTVFWYRQTMMQGLELLAYFRNRAPLDDSGMPKDRFSAEMPDATLATLKIQPSEPRDSAVYFCASGFIGTGRRSNQPQHFGDGTRLSIL.

This clonotype came up many times. This sequence joins TRBV5-1 and TRBJ2-3; D is undetermined. Germline assignment: CDR1 SGHRS and CDR2 YFSETQ. CDR3 length: 13 amino acids. V lost 1 base and J 3 bases, leaving 6 bases between the germline ends. DNA for the CDR3: TGCGCCAGCAGCTTGCCAAAGACAGATACGCAGTATTTT. As protein: CASSLPKTDTQYF.

There are a few counts of this clonotype. This chain links TRBV7-9 with TRBJ2-1; D call uncertain. CDR3 length: 14 residues. Trimming took off 5 bases at V and 9 bases at J, with 17 bases between the two ends. Germline assignment: CDR1 SEHNR and CDR2 FQNEAQ (reference sequence). The CDR3 protein is CASSLILDLSEQFF. The CDR3 DNA reads TGTGCCAGCAGCCTGATATTGGATTTGTCTGAGCAGTTCTTC.

This clonotype was picked up a small number of times. The chain has TRBV2 and TRBJ2-5; D remains unclear. This CDR3 is 10 amino acids long. The germline V and J ends were trimmed by 3 bases and 7 bases, with 3 bases remaining between them. Germline V lookup: CDR1 SNHLY, CDR2 FYNNEI. CDR3 DNA: TGTGCCAGCAGTGACCGGACCCAGTACTTC. Amino acids: CASSDRTQYF. The complete variable domain, with remaining parts taken from reference TRBV2 and TRBJ2-5, reads EPEVTQTPSHQVTQMGQEVILRCVPISNHLYFYWYRQILGQKVEFLVSFYNNEISEKSEIFDDQFSVERPDGSNFTLKIRSTKLEDSAMYFCASSDRTQYFGPGTRLLVL.

This clonotype appeared many times. The chain recombines TRBV12-3 or TRBV12-4 with TRBJ2-2; possibly TRBD2 for D (6 bases). The V end lost 7 bases, the J end lost 1 base, and 7 bases lay between the germline ends. The CDR3 is 13 residues long. The CDR3 spells CASMRGNTGELFF. The CDR3 DNA reads TGTGCCAGCATGCGGGGGAACACCGGGGAGCTGTTTTTT.

This clonotype was seen at least ten times. This chain joins TRBV6-4 and TRBJ2-3; D ambiguous. Trimming cost V 2 bases and J 1 base, with 4 bases left between them. CDR3 size: 13 residues. Germline V lookup: CDR1 MRHNA, CDR2 SNTAGT. CDR3 bases: TGTGCCAGCAGTGACAAGGGCACAGATACGCAGTATTTT. Translation gives CASSDKGTDTQYF.

In its sample, this clonotype was seen many times. The chain has TRBV5-1 and TRBJ2-2, with a tentative D call TRBD1 (5 bases). This CDR3 is built from 14 residues. From germline, CDR1 is SGHRS and CDR2 YFSETQ. Trimming pared 0 bases from V and 7 bases from J, leaving 10 bases between. The CDR3 DNA is TGCGCCAGCAGCTTGGGACAGTCCCACGGGGAGCTGTTTTTT. Translated: CASSLGQSHGELFF.

At least ten counts were recorded for this clonotype. V gene TRBV3-1 combines with J gene TRBJ2-1; 10 bases agree with TRBD2. J was trimmed by 4 bases and V by 3 bases; bases with no gene match: 3. Germline CDR1 reads LGHDT; CDR2 reads YNNKEL (reference sequence). The CDR3 length is 15 residues. CDR3 sequence reads: CASSQASGSYNEQFF. The CDR3 DNA reads TGTGCCAGCAGCCAGGCTAGCGGGAGTTACAATGAGCAGTTCTTC.